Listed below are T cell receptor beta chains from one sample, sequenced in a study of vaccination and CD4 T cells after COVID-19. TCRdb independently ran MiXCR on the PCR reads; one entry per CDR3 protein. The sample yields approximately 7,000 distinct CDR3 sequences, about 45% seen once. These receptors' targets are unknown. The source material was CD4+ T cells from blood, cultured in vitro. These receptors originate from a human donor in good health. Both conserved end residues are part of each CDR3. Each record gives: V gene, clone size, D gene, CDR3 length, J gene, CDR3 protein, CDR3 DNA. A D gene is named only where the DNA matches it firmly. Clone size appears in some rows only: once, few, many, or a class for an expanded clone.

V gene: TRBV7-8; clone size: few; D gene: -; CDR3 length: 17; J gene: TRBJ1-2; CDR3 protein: CASSLAEGIREYYGYTF; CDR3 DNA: TGTGCCAGCAGCTTAGCGGAAGGAATTAGGGAATACTATGGCTACACCTTC
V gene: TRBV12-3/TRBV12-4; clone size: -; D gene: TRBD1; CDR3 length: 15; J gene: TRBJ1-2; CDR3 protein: CASSYQDRLNYGYTF; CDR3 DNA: TGTGCCAGCAGTTACCAGGACAGGTTGAACTATGGCTACACCTTC
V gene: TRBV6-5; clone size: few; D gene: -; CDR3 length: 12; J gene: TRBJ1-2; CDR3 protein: CASSYSGAGYTF; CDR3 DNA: TGTGCCAGCAGTTACTCGGGGGCTGGCTACACCTTC
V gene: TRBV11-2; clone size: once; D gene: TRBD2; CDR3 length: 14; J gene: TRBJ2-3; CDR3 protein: CASSLDGGADTQYF; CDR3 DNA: TGTGCCAGCAGCTTAGACGGGGGGGCAGATACGCAGTATTTT
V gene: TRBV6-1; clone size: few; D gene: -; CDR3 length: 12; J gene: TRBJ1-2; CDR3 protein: CASSGETVGYTF; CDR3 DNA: TGTGCCAGCAGTGGCGAAACAGTTGGCTACACCTTC
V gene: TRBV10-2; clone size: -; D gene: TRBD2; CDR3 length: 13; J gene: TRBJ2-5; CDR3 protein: CASRASGGETQYF; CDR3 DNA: TGCGCCAGCAGAGCTAGCGGGGGAGAGACCCAGTACTTC
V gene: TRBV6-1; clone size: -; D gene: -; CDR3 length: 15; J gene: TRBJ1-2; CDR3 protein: CASSAYRVTNYGYTF; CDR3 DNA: TGTGCCAGCAGTGCCTACAGGGTCACTAACTATGGCTACACCTTC
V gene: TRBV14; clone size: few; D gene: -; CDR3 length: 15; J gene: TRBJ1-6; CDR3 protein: CASSQEVGGYSPLHF; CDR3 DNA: TGTGCCAGCAGCCAAGAGGTGGGGGGATATTCACCCCTCCACTTT
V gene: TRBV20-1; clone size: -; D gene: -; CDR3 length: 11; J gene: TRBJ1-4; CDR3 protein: CSARTDEKLFF; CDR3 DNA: TGCAGTGCTAGGACGGATGAAAAACTGTTTTTT
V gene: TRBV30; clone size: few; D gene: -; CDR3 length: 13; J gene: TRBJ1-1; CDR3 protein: CAWSVIRGAVAFF; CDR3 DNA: TGTGCCTGGAGTGTAATTAGGGGGGCGGTAGCTTTCTTT
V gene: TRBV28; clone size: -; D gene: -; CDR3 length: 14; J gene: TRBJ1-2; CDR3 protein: CASSPLGTIYGYTF; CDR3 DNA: TGTGCCAGCAGCCCACTCGGGACGATCTATGGCTACACCTTC
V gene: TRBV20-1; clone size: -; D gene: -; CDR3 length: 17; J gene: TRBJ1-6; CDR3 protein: CSAGKLAGRNVGSPLHF; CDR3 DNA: TGCAGTGCCGGAAAACTGGCAGGGCGCAATGTAGGTTCACCCCTCCACTTT
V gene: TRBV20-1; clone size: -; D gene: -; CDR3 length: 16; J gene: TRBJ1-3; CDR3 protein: CSAREGSGNSGNTIYF; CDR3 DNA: TGCAGTGCTAGAGAGGGGTCCGGTAACTCTGGAAACACCATATATTTT
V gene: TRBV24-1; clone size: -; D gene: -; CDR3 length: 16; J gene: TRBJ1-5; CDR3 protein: CATSDFCHKGNQPQHF; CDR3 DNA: TGTGCCACCAGTGATTTCTGCCACAAGGGCAATCAGCCCCAGCATTTT
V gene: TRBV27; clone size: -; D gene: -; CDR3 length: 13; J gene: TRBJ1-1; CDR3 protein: CASSLGGNTEAFF; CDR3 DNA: TGTGCCAGCAGTTTGGGGGGAAACACTGAAGCTTTCTTT
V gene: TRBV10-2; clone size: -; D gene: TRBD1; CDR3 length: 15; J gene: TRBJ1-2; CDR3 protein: CASGRDRVPNYGYTF; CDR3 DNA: TGCGCCAGCGGGAGGGACAGGGTCCCTAACTATGGCTACACCTTC
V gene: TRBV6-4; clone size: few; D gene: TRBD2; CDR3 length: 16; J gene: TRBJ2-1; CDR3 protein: CASSGSGGGSYNEQFF; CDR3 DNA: TGTGCCAGCAGTGGTAGCGGGGGGGGCTCCTACAATGAGCAGTTCTTC
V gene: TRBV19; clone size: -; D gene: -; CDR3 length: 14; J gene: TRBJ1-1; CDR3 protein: CASSIGGERSEAFF; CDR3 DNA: TGTGCCAGTAGTATAGGGGGGGAGAGGTCTGAAGCTTTCTTT